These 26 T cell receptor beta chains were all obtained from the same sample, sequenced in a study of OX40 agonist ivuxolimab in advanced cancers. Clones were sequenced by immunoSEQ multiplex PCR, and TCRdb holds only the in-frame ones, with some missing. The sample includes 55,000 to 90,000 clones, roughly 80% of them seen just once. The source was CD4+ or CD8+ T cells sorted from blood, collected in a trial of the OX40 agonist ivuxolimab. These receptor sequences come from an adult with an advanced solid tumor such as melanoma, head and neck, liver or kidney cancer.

CDR3 amino acids: CASSDWTNSYNSPLHF. DNA for the CDR3: TGTGCCAGCAGTGACTGGACAAACTCCTATAATTCACCCCTCCACTTT. This rearrangement joins TRBV2 to TRBJ1-6; D may be TRBD1 (5 bases). Germline V gene sequence: CDR1 SNHLY, CDR2 FYNNEI. The CDR3 runs to 16 residues. The V gene lost 3 bases and the J gene lost 0 bases, with 9 bases spanning the gap. Full variable domain (missing parts from reference TRBV2 and TRBJ1-6): EPEVTQTPSHQVTQMGQEVILRCVPISNHLYFYWYRQILGQKVEFLVSFYNNEISEKSEIFDDQFSVERPDGSNFTLKIRSTKLEDSAMYFCASSDWTNSYNSPLHFGNGTRLTVT.

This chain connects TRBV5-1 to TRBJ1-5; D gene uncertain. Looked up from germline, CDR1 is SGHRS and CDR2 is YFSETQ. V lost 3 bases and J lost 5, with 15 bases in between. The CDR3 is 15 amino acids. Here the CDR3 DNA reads TGCGCCAGCAGCTATGACACTCCAACGGATCAGCCCCAGCATTTT. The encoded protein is CASSYDTPTDQPQHF.

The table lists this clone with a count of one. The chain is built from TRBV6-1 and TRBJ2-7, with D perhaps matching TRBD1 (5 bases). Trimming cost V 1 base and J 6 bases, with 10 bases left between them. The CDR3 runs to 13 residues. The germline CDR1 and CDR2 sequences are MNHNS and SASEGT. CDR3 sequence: CASSEGRVGEQYF. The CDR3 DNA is TGTGCCAGCAGTGAAGGCAGGGTGGGCGAGCAGTACTTC.

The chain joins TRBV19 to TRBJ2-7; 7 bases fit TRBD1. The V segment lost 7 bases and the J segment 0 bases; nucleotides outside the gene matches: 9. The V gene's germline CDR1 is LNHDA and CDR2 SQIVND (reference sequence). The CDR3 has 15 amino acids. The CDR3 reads CASIGGDSLSYEQYF. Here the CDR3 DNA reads TGTGCCAGTATAGGTGGGGACAGTCTCTCCTACGAGCAGTACTTC.

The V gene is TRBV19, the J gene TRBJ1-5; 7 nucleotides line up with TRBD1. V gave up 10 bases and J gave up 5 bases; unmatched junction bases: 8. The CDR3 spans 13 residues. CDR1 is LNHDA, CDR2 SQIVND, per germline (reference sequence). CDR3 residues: CATADRLHQPQHF. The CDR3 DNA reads TGTGCCACCGCGGACAGGTTACATCAGCCCCAGCATTTT.

CDR3 sequence reads: CASSDSNRGRNYGYTF. CDR3 sequence (DNA): TGTGCCAGCAGTGACTCGAACAGGGGCCGAAACTATGGCTACACCTTC. The V gene is TRBV6-4, the J gene TRBJ1-2; 7 bases line up with TRBD1. Germline CDR1 reads MRHNA; CDR2 reads SNTAGT. J lost 2 bases, V lost 0 bases, and 6 bases had no gene match. The CDR3 is made up of 16 amino acids.

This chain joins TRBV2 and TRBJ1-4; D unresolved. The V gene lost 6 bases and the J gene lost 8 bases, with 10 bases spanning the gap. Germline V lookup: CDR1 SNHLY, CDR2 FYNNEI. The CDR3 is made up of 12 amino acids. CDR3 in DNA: TGTGCCAGCAGCTTGGGTCCCGAAAAACTGTTTTTT. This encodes CASSLGPEKLFF.

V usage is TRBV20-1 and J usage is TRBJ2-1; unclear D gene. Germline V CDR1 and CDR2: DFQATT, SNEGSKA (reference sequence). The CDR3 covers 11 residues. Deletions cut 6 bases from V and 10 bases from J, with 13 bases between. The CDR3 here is CSAIDQQEQFF. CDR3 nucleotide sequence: TGCAGTGCGATCGATCAGCAGGAGCAGTTCTTC.

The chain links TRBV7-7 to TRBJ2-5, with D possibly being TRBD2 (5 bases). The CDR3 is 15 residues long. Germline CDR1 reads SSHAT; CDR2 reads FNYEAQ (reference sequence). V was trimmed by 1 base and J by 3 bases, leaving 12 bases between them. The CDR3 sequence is CASSLGLGVKETQYF. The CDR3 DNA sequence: TGTGCCAGCAGCTTAGGTCTCGGGGTCAAAGAGACCCAGTACTTC.

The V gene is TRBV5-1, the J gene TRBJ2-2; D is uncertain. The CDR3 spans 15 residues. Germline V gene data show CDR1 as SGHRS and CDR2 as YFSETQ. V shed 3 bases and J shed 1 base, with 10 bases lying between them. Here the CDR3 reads CASSSQSGNTGELFF. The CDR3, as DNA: TGCGCCAGCAGCTCCCAGTCGGGGAACACCGGGGAGCTGTTTTTT.

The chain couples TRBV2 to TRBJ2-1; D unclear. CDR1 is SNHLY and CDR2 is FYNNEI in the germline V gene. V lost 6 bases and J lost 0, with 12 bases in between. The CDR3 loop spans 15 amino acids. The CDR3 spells CASRDRSASYNEQFF. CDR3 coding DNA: TGTGCCAGCAGGGACCGGTCAGCCTCCTACAATGAGCAGTTCTTC.

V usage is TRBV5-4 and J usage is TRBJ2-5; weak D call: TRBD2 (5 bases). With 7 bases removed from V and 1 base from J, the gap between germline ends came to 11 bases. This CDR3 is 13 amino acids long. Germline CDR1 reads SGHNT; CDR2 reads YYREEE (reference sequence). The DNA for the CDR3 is TGTGCCAGCTGCCGGGATCGCCAAGAGACCCAGTACTTC. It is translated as CASCRDRQETQYF.

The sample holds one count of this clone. The CDR3: CASRGNRGTNEKLFF. For the CDR3, the DNA is TGTGCCAGCAGGGGCAACAGGGGAACTAATGAAAAACTGTTTTTT. The chain uses TRBV28 and TRBJ1-4; 7 bases align to TRBD1. The length of the CDR3 is 15 residues. Germline values: CDR1 MDHEN, CDR2 SYDVKM. With 6 bases clipped from V and 1 base from J, the junction kept 5 bases outside the gene matches.

For the CDR3, the DNA is TGCGCCAGCAACCGGGAGGGAGAAGCTTTCTTT. The encoded protein is CASNREGEAFF. This chain joins TRBV10-2 and TRBJ1-1; D is uncertain. The CDR3 covers 11 residues. The germline V and J ends were trimmed by 7 bases and 8 bases, with 11 bases remaining between them. Germline-derived CDR1 and CDR2 are WSHSY and SAAADI.

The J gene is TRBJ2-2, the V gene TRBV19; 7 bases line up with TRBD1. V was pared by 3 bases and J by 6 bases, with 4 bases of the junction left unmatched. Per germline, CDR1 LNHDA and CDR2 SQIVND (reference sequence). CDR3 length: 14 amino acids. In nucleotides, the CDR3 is TGTGCCAGTAGTATCGAAGACAGGGCCGGGGAGCTGTTTTTT. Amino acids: CASSIEDRAGELFF. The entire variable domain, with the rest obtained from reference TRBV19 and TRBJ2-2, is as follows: DGGITQSPKYLFRKEGQNVTLSCEQNLNHDAMYWYRQDPGQGLRLIYYSQIVNDFQKGDIAEGYSVSREKKESFPLTVTSAQKNPTAFYLCASSIEDRAGELFFGEGSRLTVL.

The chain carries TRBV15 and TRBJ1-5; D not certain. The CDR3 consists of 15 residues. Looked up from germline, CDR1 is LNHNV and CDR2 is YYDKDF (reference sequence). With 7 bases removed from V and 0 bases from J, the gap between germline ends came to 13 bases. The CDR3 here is CATKAKADSNQPQHF. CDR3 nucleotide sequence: TGTGCCACCAAGGCTAAAGCGGATAGCAATCAGCCCCAGCATTTT.

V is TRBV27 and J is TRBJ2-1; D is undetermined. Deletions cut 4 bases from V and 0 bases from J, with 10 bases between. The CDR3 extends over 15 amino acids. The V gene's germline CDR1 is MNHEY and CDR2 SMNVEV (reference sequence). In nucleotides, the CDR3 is TGTGCCAGCAGTTCGACTCGGAGCTCCTACAATGAGCAGTTCTTC. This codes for CASSSTRSSYNEQFF.

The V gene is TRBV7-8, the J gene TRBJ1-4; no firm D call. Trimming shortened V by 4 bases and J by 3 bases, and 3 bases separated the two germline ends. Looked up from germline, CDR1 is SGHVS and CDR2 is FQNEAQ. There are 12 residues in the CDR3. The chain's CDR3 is CASSSPNEKLFF. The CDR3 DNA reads TGTGCCAGCAGCTCCCCTAATGAAAAACTGTTTTTT.

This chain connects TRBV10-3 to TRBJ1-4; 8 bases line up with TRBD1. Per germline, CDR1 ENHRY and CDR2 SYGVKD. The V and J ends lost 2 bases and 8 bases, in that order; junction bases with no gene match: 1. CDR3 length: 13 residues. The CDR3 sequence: CAISERTGEKLFF. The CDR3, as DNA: TGTGCCATCAGTGAGAGGACAGGGGAAAAACTGTTTTTT.

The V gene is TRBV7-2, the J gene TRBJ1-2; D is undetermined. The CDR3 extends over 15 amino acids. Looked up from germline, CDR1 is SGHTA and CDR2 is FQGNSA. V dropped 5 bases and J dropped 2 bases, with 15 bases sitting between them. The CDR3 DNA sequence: TGTGCCAGCAGCCCCTCAGCTGGGAAAAACTATGGCTACACCTTC. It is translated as CASSPSAGKNYGYTF. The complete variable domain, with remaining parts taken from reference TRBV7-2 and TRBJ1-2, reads GAGVSQSPSNKVTEKGKDVELRCDPISGHTALYWYRQSLGQGLEFLIYFQGNSAPDKSGLPSDRFSAERTGGSVSTLTIQRTQQEDSAVYLCASSPSAGKNYGYTFGSGTRLTVV.

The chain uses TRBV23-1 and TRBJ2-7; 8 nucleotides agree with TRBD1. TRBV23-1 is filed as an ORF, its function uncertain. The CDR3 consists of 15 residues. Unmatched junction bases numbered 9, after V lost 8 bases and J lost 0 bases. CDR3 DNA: TGCGCCAGCGGAAAACAGGGGGTGAGCTCCTACGAGCAGTACTTC. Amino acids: CASGKQGVSSYEQYF.

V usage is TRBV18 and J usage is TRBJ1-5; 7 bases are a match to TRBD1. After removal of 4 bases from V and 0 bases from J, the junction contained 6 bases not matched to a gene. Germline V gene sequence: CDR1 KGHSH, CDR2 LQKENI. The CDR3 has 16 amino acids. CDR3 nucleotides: TGTGCCAGCTCACGCAAACAGGGGAGTAGCAATCAGCCCCAGCATTTT. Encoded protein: CASSRKQGSSNQPQHF. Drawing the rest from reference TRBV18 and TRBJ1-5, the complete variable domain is NAGVMQNPRHLVRRRGQEARLRCSPMKGHSHVYWYRQLPEEGLKFMVYLQKENIIDESGMPKERFSAEFPKEGPSILRIQQVVRGDSAAYFCASSRKQGSSNQPQHFGDGTRLSIL.

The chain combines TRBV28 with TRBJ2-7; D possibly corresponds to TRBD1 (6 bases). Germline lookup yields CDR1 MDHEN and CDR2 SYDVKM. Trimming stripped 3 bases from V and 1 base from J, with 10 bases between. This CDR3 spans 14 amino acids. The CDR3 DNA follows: TGTGCCAGCAGTTTCTTGGACAGTTCCTACGAGCAGTACTTC. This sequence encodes CASSFLDSSYEQYF.

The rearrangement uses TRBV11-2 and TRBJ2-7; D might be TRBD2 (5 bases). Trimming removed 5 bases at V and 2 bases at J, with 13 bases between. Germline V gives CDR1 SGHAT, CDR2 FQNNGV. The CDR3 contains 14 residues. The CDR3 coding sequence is TGTGCCAGCAGCCCAGAGAGGGTAACCTACGAGCAGTACTTC. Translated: CASSPERVTYEQYF.

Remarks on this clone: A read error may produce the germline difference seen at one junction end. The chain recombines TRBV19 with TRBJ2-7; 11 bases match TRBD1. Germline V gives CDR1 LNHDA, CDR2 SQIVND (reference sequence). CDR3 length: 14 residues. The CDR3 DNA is TGTGCCAGTAGTATAGGGGGACAGGGGGTCCCGCTGGACTTC. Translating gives CASSIGGQGVPLDF.

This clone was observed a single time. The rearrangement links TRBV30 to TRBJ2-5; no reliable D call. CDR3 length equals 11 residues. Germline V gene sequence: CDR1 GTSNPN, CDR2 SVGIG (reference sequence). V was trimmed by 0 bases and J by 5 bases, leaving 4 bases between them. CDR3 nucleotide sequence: TGTGCCTGGAGTGTCCTGGAGACCCAGTACTTC. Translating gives CAWSVLETQYF. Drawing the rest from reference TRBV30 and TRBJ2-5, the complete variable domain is SQTIHQWPATLVQPVGSPLSLECTVEGTSNPNLYWYRQAAGRGLQLLFYSVGIGQISSEVPQNLSASRPQDRQFILSSKKLLLSDSGFYLCAWSVLETQYFGPGTRLLVL.